Listed here is a single T cell receptor (beta chain). This CDR3 comprises 15 residues. The ends lost 8 bases at V and 2 bases at J; junction bases unmatched: 9. Germline V lookup: CDR1 SGHRS, CDR2 YFSETQ. This record belongs to a study of shared clonotypes between healthy human individuals. The study drew its donors from healthy HIV-negative adults without recent acute infections or vaccinations. Authors' methods: ImmunoSEQ supplied junction-only sequences lacking quality scores, so filtering was different. Measured with immunoSEQ multiplex PCR; TCRdb has only the in-frame clones, and not every one. V, J and clone size reflect that table, while D and trimming were determined from the DNA. The repertoire includes approximately 510,000 clones, 79% of them detected once, and under 15% sits in the top ten.

This sequence originates from a middle-aged woman in good health. Some clones in this sample may be carry-over from other donors' samples. This chain uses TRBV5-1 with TRBJ2-7; 11 bases are a match to TRBD2. Sequences were obtained from PBMCs. The CDR3 sequence: CASGSGTSGTYEQYF. Here the CDR3 DNA reads TGCGCCAGTGGTTCCGGGACTAGCGGAACCTACGAGCAGTACTTC.